Each of the 23 T cell receptor beta chains below was sequenced from the same sample in a study of T cell clonotyping in hematopoietic cell transplantation. The repertoire was sequenced with immunoSEQ multiplex PCR; TCRdb's copy has only in-frame clones and lacks some. The data contain thousands of clones, about 39% of them singletons. Sequenced material: peripheral blood mononuclear cells, taken 30 days after allogeneic stem cell transplant. These receptors were obtained from a female patient aged 55-70 years who had an allogeneic stem cell transplant, so the T cells may come from the graft donor. Some clones in this sample may be carry-over from other donors' samples.

The chain is built from TRBV7-2 and TRBJ2-2; a weak D match, TRBD2 (6 bases). This CDR3 is 14 amino acids long. Deletions cut 9 bases from V and 2 bases from J, with 13 bases between. Germline lookup yields CDR1 SGHTA and CDR2 FQGNSA. Written as DNA, the CDR3 is TGTGCCAGTCAACCGGGAGTTAACACCGGGGAGCTGTTTTTT. It translates to CASQPGVNTGELFF.

This clone has a handful of counts. This chain links TRBV7-2 with TRBJ1-3; D is possibly TRBD1 (5 bases). Deletions cut 5 bases from V and 0 bases from J, with 17 bases between. The CDR3 covers 17 residues. The germline CDR1 and CDR2 sequences are SGHTA and FQGNSA. The CDR3, as DNA: TGTGCCAGCAGCCTAAGGGGCGTGGGGAGCTCTGGAAACACCATATATTTT. It yields the protein CASSLRGVGSSGNTIYF.

The V gene is TRBV30, the J gene TRBJ2-7; weak D call: TRBD1 (6 bases). CDR1 and CDR2 from the germline V gene are GTSNPN and SVGIG (reference sequence). Trimming shortened V by 0 bases and J by 2 bases, and 14 bases separated the two germline ends. The CDR3 has 15 residues. In nucleotides, the CDR3 is TGTGCCTGGAGTGTACGGGCCAGGGGACCCTACGAGCAGTACTTC. This gives the protein CAWSVRARGPYEQYF.

This clone qualifies as medium-sized. The rearrangement joins TRBV4-3 to TRBJ1-4; 7 bases are shared with TRBD1. The germline CDR1 and CDR2 sequences are LGHNA and YSLEER. V shed 2 bases, J shed 1 base, and the junction held 4 bases outside the gene matches. The CDR3 is made up of 16 amino acids. CDR3 in DNA: TGCGCCAGCAGCCAAAGCAGGGGGGTAACTAATGAAAAACTGTTTTTT. This gives the protein CASSQSRGVTNEKLFF.

The chain joins TRBV20-1 to TRBJ2-1; D unclear. Germline CDR1 DFQATT, CDR2 SNEGSKA (reference sequence). The V end lost 4 bases, the J end lost 8 bases, and 6 bases lay between the germline ends. CDR3 length equals 10 residues. CDR3 residues: CSATGDEQFF. The CDR3 nucleotides are TGCAGTGCTACAGGAGATGAGCAGTTCTTC.

By share of the sample, this clone is large. The rearrangement uses TRBV7-3 and TRBJ2-1; D remains ambiguous. Germline V gives CDR1 SGHTA, CDR2 FQGTGA. This CDR3 region has 12 residues. The germline V and J ends were trimmed by 4 bases and 5 bases, with 6 bases remaining between them. The CDR3 DNA follows: TGTGCCAGCAGCTACGGTAACAATGAGCAGTTCTTC. It specifies CASSYGNNEQFF.

This rearrangement joins TRBV14 to TRBJ2-7; TRBD2 might be the D (5 bases). The germline V gene encodes CDR1 SGHDN and CDR2 FVKESK. Trimming cost V 0 bases and J 6 bases, with 12 bases left between them. CDR3 size: 14 residues. Written as DNA, the CDR3 is TGTGCCAGCAGCCAAGATAGTTGGGAGCGCGAGCAGTACTTC. It codes for CASSQDSWEREQYF.

The rearrangement joins TRBV25-1 to TRBJ2-2; D unresolved. The V gene lost 4 bases and the J gene lost 5 bases, with 20 bases spanning the gap. CDR3 length equals 17 residues. Germline CDR1 and CDR2: MGHDK and SYGVNS. The CDR3: CASSGLRTVKGTGELFF. DNA for the CDR3: TGTGCCAGCAGTGGATTGAGAACAGTGAAGGGAACCGGGGAGCTGTTTTTT.

The rearrangement uses TRBV29-1 and TRBJ1-2; D might be TRBD1 (6 bases). Trimming stripped 3 bases from V and 2 bases from J, with 10 bases between. The CDR3 length is 13 residues. From germline, CDR1 is SQVTM and CDR2 ANQGSEA. CDR3 nucleotide sequence: TGCAGCGTTGAGGGGGGGCAGAACTATGGCTACACCTTC. It codes for CSVEGGQNYGYTF.

This chain joins TRBV30 and TRBJ1-1; no definite D call. The germline gives CDR1 GTSNPN, CDR2 SVGIG (reference sequence). This CDR3 comprises 12 residues. V was pared by 2 bases and J by 4 bases, with 8 bases between. This chain's CDR3 is CAWSIGGTEAFF. CDR3 in DNA: TGTGCCTGGAGTATCGGAGGCACTGAAGCTTTCTTT.

This clone was found a few times. Here the CDR3 omits its conserved ending phenylalanine or tryptophan, so a read error is the likely source. The limits of the CDR3 on the DNA are not certain, so only TCRdb's listed CDR3 is given. The chain has TRBV19 and TRBJ2-7; the D call of TRBD1 is as the table states it, not checked on the DNA. The length of the CDR3 is 9 amino acids, counting both ends. Germline assignment: CDR1 LNHDA and CDR2 SQIVND (reference sequence). The CDR3 region is CASAQACRN.

The chain uses TRBV5-4 and TRBJ2-7; D possibly corresponds to TRBD1 (6 bases). The CDR3 has 13 amino acids. The germline CDR1 and CDR2 sequences are SGHNT and YYREEE (reference sequence). V shed 3 bases and J shed 6 bases, with 13 bases lying between them. CDR3 coding DNA: TGTGCCAGCAGCTACATAGGGGGAGCCGAGCAGTACTTC. Its translation: CASSYIGGAEQYF. Looking up the rest from reference TRBV5-4 and TRBJ2-7 gives the full variable domain: ETGVTQSPTHLIKTRGQQVTLRCSSQSGHNTVSWYQQALGQGPQFIFQYYREEENGRGNFPPRFSGLQFPNYSSELNVNALELDDSALYLCASSYIGGAEQYFGPGTRLTVT.

The chain links TRBV30 to TRBJ2-1, with a tentative D call TRBD1 (5 bases). Trimming took 3 bases from V and 3 from J, leaving 12 bases between them. Looked up from germline, CDR1 is GTSNPN and CDR2 is SVGIG (reference sequence). The length of the CDR3 is 14 residues. This CDR3 is CAWRDPRDYNEQFF. The CDR3 DNA reads as TGTGCCTGGAGGGACCCCAGGGACTACAATGAGCAGTTCTTC.

The V gene is TRBV7-2, the J gene TRBJ2-1; 9 bases match TRBD1. The CDR3 has 16 residues. Trimming cost V 6 bases and J 4 bases; bases outside gene matches: 10. Germline loops: CDR1 SGHTA, CDR2 FQGNSA. The CDR3 coding sequence is TGTGCCAGCAGTGCAAACAGGGGGCCTTCGTACAATGAGCAGTTCTTC. Amino acids: CASSANRGPSYNEQFF.

This clone was detected only a few times. V usage is TRBV29-1 and J usage is TRBJ2-5; D is uncertain. CDR3 length equals 11 residues. Germline-derived CDR1 and CDR2 are SQVTM and ANQGSEA. Trimming stripped 4 bases from V and 3 bases from J, with 6 bases between. The CDR3 is CSVGRKETQYF. For the CDR3, the DNA is TGCAGCGTTGGACGGAAAGAGACCCAGTACTTC. The entire variable domain, with the rest obtained from reference TRBV29-1 and TRBJ2-5, is as follows: SAVISQKPSRDICQRGTSLTIQCQVDSQVTMMFWYRQQPGQSLTLIATANQGSEATYESGFVIDKFPISRPNLTFSTLTVSNMSPEDSSIYLCSVGRKETQYFGPGTRLLVL.

The V and J genes are TRBV30 and TRBJ2-7, with unresolved D. CDR1 and CDR2 from the germline V gene are GTSNPN and SVGIG (reference sequence). CDR3 length: 12 amino acids. The V gene lost 1 base and the J gene lost 2 bases, with 6 bases spanning the gap. CDR3 bases: TGTGCCTGGAGTGCCTATACCTACGAGCAGTACTTC. It specifies CAWSAYTYEQYF. Looking up the rest from reference TRBV30 and TRBJ2-7 gives the full variable domain: SQTIHQWPATLVQPVGSPLSLECTVEGTSNPNLYWYRQAAGRGLQLLFYSVGIGQISSEVPQNLSASRPQDRQFILSSKKLLLSDSGFYLCAWSAYTYEQYFGPGTRLTVT.

The CDR3 coding sequence is TGTGCCAGCAGTGAATCTGGCGGATCAGCCAGCTACACCTTC. Translating gives CASSESGGSASYTF. V gene TRBV25-1 combines with J gene TRBJ1-2; D uncertain. The CDR3 runs to 14 residues. The ends were cut back, 1 base at V and 9 bases at J, with 15 bases in the middle. Per the germline V gene, CDR1 is MGHDK and CDR2 is SYGVNS.

The V call is TRBV30, the J call TRBJ1-4; possible D gene TRBD1, 5 bases. Germline V CDR1 and CDR2: GTSNPN, SVGIG (reference sequence). V was shortened by 2 bases and J by 4 bases, with 11 bases between the two germline ends. The CDR3 extends over 14 amino acids. The CDR3 protein is CAWSTTAFNEKLFF. The CDR3 DNA is TGTGCCTGGAGTACGACAGCATTTAATGAAAAACTGTTTTTT.

This clone was observed a handful of times. The gene calls are TRBV30 and TRBJ1-1; D call uncertain. Deletions cut 2 bases from V and 1 base from J, with 8 bases between. Germline V gives CDR1 GTSNPN, CDR2 SVGIG (reference sequence). The CDR3 has 13 residues. CDR3 sequence reads: CAWSSSGNTEAFF. In DNA, the CDR3 is TGTGCCTGGAGTTCTAGTGGGAACACTGAAGCTTTCTTT.

V usage is TRBV25-1 and J usage is TRBJ1-5; no clear D. The V end was cut by 10 bases, the J end by 4 bases, with 17 bases between. In germline, CDR1 is MGHDK, CDR2 SYGVNS. This CDR3 region has 14 residues. Here the CDR3 DNA reads TGTGCCACGCCCGGTCTGATAGTAAATCAGCCCCAGCATTTT. It specifies CATPGLIVNQPQHF.

V usage is TRBV4-2 and J usage is TRBJ2-6; TRBD2 is a possible D gene (6 bases). V lost 1 base, J lost 1 base, and 8 bases lay in between. The CDR3 spans 16 residues. Germline CDR1 LGHNA, CDR2 YNFKEQ. The CDR3, as DNA: TGTGCCAGCAGCCAAGGCCGGGGGTCTGGGGCCAACGTCCTGACTTTC. Protein sequence: CASSQGRGSGANVLTF.

This clone occurred a few times. This chain joins TRBV30 and TRBJ1-1, with D possibly being TRBD1 (5 bases). Germline loops: CDR1 GTSNPN, CDR2 SVGIG (reference sequence). V lost 1 base and J lost 0, with 6 bases in between. The CDR3 has 13 amino acids. As DNA, the CDR3 is TGTGCCTGGAGTGGGGACGTGAACACTGAAGCTTTCTTT. The encoded protein is CAWSGDVNTEAFF.

This rearrangement joins TRBV11-2 to TRBJ2-7; D uncertain. The V end was cut by 4 bases, the J end by 1 base, with 17 bases between. Per germline, CDR1 SGHAT and CDR2 FQNNGV. This CDR3 has 16 amino acids. This CDR3 reads CASSSRATGKSYEQYF. CDR3 sequence (DNA): TGTGCCAGCAGCTCCCGAGCCACCGGAAAGTCCTACGAGCAGTACTTC.